Sequencing of this T cell receptor beta chain was carried out in a study of response to subunit inactivated influenza vaccine. On this clonotype itself: Its antigen is not identified. The junction does not match germline at one end; this may be a read error.

Study-wide results and limits: T cells newly recruited by each seasonal influenza vaccination are few, the authors suggested.

CDR3 length: 11 amino acids. TCRdb redid the calling of the RT-PCR reads with MiXCR, one entry per CDR3 protein. The profile shows about 830,000 distinct CDR3 sequences, under 20% of them singletons. The gene calls are TRBV12-3 or TRBV12-4 and TRBJ2-7; the D is unclear. The sequence derives from a man aged 50 to 60 who received an inactivated influenza vaccine. The material was PBMCs from blood, obtained approximately 5 days after vaccination. The CDR3 loop is CDSSLIYEQYF. The DNA for the CDR3 is TGTGACAGCAGTTTGATCTACGAGCAGTACTTC.